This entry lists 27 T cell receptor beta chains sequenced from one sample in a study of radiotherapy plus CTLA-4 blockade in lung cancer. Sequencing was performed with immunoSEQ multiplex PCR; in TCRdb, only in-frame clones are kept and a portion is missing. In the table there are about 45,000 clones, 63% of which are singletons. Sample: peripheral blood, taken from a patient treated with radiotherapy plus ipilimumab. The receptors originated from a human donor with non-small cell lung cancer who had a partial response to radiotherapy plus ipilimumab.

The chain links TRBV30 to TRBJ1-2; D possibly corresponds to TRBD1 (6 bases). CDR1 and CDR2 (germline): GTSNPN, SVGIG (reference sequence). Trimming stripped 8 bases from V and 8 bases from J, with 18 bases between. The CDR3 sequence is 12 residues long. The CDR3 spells CARGARGSGYTF. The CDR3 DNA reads TGTGCCCGGGGGGCCCGGGGGTCCGGCTACACCTTC.

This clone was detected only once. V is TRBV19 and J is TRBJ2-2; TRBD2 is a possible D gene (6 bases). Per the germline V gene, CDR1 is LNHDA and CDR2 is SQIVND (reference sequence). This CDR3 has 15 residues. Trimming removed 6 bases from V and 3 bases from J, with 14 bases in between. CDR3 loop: CASSIGTGHTGELFF. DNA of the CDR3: TGTGCCAGTAGCATCGGGACTGGGCACACCGGGGAGCTGTTTTTT. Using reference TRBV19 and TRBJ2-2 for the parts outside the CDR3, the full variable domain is DGGITQSPKYLFRKEGQNVTLSCEQNLNHDAMYWYRQDPGQGLRLIYYSQIVNDFQKGDIAEGYSVSREKKESFPLTVTSAQKNPTAFYLCASSIGTGHTGELFFGEGSRLTVL.

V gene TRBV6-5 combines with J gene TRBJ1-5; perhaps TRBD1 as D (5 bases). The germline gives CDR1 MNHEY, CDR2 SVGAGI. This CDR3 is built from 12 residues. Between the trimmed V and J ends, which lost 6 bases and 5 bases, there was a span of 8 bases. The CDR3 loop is CASRGGDQPQHF. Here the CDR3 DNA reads TGTGCCAGCAGGGGGGGGGATCAGCCCCAGCATTTT.

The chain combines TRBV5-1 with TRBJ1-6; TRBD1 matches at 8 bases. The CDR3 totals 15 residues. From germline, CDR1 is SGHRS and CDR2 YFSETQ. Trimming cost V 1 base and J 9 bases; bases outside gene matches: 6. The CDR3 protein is CASSLNGQGGSPLHF. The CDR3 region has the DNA TGCGCCAGCAGCTTGAATGGACAGGGAGGTTCACCCCTCCACTTT. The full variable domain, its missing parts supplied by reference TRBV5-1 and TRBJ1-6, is KAGVTQTPRYLIKTRGQQVTLSCSPISGHRSVSWYQQTPGQGLQFLFEYFSETQRNKGNFPGRFSGRQFSNSRSEMNVSTLELGDSALYLCASSLNGQGGSPLHFGNGTRLTVT.

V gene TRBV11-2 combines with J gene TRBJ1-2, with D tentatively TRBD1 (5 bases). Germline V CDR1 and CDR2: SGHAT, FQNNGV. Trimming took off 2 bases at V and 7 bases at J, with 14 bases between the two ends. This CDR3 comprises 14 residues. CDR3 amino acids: CASSLTRQGPGYTF. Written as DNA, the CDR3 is TGTGCCAGCAGCTTAACGAGGCAGGGCCCTGGCTACACCTTC. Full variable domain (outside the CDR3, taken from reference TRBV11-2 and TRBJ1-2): EAGVAQSPRYKIIEKRQSVAFWCNPISGHATLYWYQQILGQGPKLLIQFQNNGVVDDSQLPKDRFSAERLKGVDSTLKIQPAKLEDSAVYLCASSLTRQGPGYTFGSGTRLTVV.

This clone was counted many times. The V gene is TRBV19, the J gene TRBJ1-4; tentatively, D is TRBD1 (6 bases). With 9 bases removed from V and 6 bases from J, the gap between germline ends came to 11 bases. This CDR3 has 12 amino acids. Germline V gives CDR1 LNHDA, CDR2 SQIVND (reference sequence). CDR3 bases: TGTGCCAGCAACAGGGCAGATGAAAAACTGTTTTTT. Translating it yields CASNRADEKLFF. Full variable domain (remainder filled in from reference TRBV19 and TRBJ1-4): DGGITQSPKYLFRKEGQNVTLSCEQNLNHDAMYWYRQDPGQGLRLIYYSQIVNDFQKGDIAEGYSVSREKKESFPLTVTSAQKNPTAFYLCASNRADEKLFFGSGTQLSVL.

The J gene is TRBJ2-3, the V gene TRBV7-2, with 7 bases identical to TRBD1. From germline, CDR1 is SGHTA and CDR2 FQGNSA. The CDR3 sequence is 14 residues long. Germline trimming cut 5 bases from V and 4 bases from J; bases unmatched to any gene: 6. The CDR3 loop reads CASSNRGPADTQYF. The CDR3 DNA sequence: TGTGCCAGCAGCAACAGGGGTCCGGCAGATACGCAGTATTTT.

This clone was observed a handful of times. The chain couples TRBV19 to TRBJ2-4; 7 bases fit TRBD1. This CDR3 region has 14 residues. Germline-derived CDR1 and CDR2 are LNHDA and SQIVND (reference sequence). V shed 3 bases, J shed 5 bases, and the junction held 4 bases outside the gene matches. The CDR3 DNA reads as TGTGCCAGTAGTATCACAGGGGATGAAAACATTCAGTACTTC. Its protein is CASSITGDENIQYF. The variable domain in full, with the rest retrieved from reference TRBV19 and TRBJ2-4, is DGGITQSPKYLFRKEGQNVTLSCEQNLNHDAMYWYRQDPGQGLRLIYYSQIVNDFQKGDIAEGYSVSREKKESFPLTVTSAQKNPTAFYLCASSITGDENIQYFGAGTRLSVL.

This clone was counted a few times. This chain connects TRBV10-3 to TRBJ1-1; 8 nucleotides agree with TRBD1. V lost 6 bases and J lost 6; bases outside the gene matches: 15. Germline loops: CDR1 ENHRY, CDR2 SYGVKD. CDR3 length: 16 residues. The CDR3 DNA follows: TGTGCCATCAGCCCGGGAAGACAGGGGAGTGAATCTGAAGCTTTCTTT. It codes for CAISPGRQGSESEAFF.

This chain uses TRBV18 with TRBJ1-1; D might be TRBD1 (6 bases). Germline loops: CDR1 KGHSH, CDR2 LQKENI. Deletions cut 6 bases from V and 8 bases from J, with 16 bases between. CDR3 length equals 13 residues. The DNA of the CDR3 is TGTGCCAGCTCCCATGGGGGGGCAGCGGAAGCTTTCTTT. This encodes CASSHGGAAEAFF.

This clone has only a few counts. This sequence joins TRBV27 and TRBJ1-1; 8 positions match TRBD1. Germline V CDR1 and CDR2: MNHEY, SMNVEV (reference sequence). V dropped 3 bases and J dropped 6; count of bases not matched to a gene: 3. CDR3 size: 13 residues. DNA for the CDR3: TGTGCCAGCAGTTTTAACAGGGGGTCTGAAGCTTTCTTT. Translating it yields CASSFNRGSEAFF.

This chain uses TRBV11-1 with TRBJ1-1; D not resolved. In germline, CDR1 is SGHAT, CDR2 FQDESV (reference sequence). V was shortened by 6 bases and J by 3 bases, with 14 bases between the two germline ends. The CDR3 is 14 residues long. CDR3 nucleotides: TGTGCCAGCAGTCGGAGAGTCGACGACACTGAAGCTTTCTTT. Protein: CASSRRVDDTEAFF.

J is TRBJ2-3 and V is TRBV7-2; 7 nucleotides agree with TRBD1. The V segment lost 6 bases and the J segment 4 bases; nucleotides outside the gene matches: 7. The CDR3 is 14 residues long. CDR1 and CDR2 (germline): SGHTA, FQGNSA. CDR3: CASSLKGGADTQYF. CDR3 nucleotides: TGTGCCAGCAGTCTCAAAGGGGGCGCAGATACGCAGTATTTT.

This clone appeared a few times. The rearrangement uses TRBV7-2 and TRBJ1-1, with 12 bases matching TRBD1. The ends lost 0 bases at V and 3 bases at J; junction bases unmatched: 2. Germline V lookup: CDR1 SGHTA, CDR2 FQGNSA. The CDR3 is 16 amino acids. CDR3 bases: TGTGCCAGCAGCTTAGCGGGGACAGGGGGCCACACTGAAGCTTTCTTT. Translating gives CASSLAGTGGHTEAFF.

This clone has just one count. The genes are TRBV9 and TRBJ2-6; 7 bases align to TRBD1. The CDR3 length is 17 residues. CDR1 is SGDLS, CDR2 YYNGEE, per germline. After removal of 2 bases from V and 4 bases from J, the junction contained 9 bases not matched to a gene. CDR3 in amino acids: CASSVFDRAGGANVLTF. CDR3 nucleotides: TGTGCCAGCAGCGTGTTCGACAGGGCCGGGGGGGCCAACGTCCTGACTTTC.

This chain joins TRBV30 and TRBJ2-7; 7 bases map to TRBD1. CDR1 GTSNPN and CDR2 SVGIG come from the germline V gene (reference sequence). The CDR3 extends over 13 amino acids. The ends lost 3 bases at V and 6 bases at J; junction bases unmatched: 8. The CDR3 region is CAWSPGGLPEQYF. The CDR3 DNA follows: TGTGCCTGGAGCCCAGGGGGTCTCCCCGAGCAGTACTTC.

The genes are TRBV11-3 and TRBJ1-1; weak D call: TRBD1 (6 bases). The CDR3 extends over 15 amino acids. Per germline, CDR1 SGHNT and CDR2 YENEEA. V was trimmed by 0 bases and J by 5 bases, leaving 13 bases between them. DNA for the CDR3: TGTGCCAGCAGCTTAGATTCGGGGGGCGGGACTGAAGCTTTCTTT. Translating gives CASSLDSGGGTEAFF.

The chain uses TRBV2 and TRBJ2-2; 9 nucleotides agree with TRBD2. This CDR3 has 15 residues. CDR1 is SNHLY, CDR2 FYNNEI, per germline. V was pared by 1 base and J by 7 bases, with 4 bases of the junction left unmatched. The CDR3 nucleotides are TGTGCCAGCAGTGAAGTCAGCGGGGGGATCGGGGAGCTGTTTTTT. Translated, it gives CASSEVSGGIGELFF.

The CDR3 loop reads CASSLRGIRTGSYNEQFF. CDR3 DNA sequence: TGTGCCAGCAGCTTAAGGGGGATCCGAACAGGGTCCTACAATGAGCAGTTCTTC. The V call is TRBV7-9, the J call TRBJ2-1; D is possibly TRBD1 (6 bases). This CDR3 is 18 amino acids long. Trimming took 2 bases from V and 1 from J, leaving 18 bases between them. CDR1 and CDR2 from the germline V gene are SEHNR and FQNEAQ (reference sequence).

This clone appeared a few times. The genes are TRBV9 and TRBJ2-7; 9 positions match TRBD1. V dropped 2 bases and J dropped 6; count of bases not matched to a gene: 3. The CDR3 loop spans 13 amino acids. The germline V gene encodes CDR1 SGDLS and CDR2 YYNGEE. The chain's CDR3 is CASSVGQGSEQYF. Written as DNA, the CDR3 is TGTGCCAGCAGCGTGGGACAGGGAAGCGAGCAGTACTTC.

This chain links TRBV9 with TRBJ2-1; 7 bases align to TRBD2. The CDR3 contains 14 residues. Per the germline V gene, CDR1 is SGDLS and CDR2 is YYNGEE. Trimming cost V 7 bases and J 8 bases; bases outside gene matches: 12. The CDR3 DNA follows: TGTGCCAGCGGGGGGGAGGGATTTTTCGATGAGCAGTTCTTC. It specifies CASGGEGFFDEQFF.

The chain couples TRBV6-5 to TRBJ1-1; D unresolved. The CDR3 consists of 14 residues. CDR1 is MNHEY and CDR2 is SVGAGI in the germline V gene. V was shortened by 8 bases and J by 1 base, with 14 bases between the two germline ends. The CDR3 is CASGPSGRNTEAFF. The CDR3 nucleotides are TGTGCCAGCGGGCCCAGTGGGAGGAACACTGAAGCTTTCTTT.

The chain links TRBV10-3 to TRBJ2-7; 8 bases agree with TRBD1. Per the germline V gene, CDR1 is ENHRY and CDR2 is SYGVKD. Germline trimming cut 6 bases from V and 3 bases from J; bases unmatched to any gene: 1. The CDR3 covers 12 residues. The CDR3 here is CAIRGQGYEQYF. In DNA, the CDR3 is TGTGCCATCAGAGGACAGGGCTACGAGCAGTACTTC.

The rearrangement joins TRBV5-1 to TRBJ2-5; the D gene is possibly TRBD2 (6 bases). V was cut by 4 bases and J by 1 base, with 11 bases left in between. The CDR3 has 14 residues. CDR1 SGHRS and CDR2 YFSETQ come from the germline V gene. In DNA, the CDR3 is TGCGCCAGCAGCCAGGGACTCGCCCAAGAGACCCAGTACTTC. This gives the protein CASSQGLAQETQYF.

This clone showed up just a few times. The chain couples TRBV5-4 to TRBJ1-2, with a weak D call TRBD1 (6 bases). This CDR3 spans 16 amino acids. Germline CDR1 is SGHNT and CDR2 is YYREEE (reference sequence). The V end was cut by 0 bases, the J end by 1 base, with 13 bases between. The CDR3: CASSLGRGTLNYGYTF. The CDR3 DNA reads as TGTGCCAGCAGCTTGGGCAGGGGAACCCTTAACTATGGCTACACCTTC.

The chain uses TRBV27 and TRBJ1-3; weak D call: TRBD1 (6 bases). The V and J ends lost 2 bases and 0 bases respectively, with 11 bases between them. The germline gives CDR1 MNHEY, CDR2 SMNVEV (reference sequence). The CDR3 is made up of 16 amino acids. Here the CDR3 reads CASSLTQGDSGNTIYF. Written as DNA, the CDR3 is TGTGCCAGCAGTTTAACACAGGGCGACTCTGGAAACACCATATATTTT.

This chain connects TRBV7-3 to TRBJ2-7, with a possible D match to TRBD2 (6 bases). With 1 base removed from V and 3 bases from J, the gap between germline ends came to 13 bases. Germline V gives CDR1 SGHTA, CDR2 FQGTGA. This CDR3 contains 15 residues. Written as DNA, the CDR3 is TGTGCCAGCAGCTTAAGGGACTGGGGCTTCTACGAGCAGTACTTC. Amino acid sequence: CASSLRDWGFYEQYF.